These 2 T cell receptor beta chains share one sample of origin, sequenced in a study of OX40 agonist ivuxolimab in advanced cancers. Here immunoSEQ multiplex PCR was the method, and the copy in TCRdb shows in-frame clones only, minus some. The table lists 54,000 or so clones, 80% of them singletons. The source was CD4+ or CD8+ T cells sorted from blood, collected in a trial of the OX40 agonist ivuxolimab. These TCRs come from an adult with an advanced solid tumor such as melanoma, head and neck, liver or kidney cancer.

The chain combines TRBV9 with TRBJ2-3; D is undetermined. In germline, CDR1 is SGDLS, CDR2 YYNGEE. Trimming left V 2 bases short and J 5 bases short, with 9 bases between. This CDR3 comprises 13 residues. CDR3 sequence reads: CASSVSSGDTQYF. In nucleotides, the CDR3 is TGTGCCAGCAGCGTTTCTTCGGGAGATACGCAGTATTTT.

This chain joins TRBV5-5 and TRBJ1-5, with 7 nucleotides matching TRBD1. The CDR3 runs 18 residues. CDR1 is SGHKS and CDR2 is YYEKEE in the germline V gene (reference sequence). With 2 bases clipped from V and 0 bases from J, the junction kept 11 bases outside the gene matches. CDR3 residues: CASSLGGTASYSNQPQHF. In DNA, the CDR3 is TGTGCCAGCAGCTTAGGGGGGACAGCTAGTTATAGCAATCAGCCCCAGCATTTT.